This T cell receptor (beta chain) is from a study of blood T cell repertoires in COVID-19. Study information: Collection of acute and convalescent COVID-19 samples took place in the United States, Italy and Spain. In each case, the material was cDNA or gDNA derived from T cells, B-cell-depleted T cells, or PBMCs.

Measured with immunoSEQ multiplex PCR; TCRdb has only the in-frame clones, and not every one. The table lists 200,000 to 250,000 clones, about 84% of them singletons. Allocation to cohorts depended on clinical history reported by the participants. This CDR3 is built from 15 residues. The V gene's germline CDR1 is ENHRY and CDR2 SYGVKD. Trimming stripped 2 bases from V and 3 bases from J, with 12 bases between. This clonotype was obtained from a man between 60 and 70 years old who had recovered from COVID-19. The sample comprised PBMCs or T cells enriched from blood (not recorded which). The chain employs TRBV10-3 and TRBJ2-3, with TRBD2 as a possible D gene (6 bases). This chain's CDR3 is CAISEGRGSTDTQYF. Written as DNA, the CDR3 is TGTGCCATCAGTGAGGGTCGGGGGTCAACAGATACGCAGTATTTT.